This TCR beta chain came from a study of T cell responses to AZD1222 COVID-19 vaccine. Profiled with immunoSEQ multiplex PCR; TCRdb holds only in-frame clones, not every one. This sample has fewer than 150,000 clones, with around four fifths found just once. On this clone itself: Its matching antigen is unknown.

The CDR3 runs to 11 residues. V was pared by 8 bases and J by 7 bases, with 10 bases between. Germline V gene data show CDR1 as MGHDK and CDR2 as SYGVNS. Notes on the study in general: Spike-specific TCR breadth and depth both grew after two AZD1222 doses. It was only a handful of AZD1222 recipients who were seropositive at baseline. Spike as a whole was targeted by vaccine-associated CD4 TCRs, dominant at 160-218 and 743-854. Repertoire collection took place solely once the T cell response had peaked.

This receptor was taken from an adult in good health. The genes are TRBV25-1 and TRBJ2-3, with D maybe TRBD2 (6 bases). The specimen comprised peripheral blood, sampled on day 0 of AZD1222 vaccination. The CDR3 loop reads CASGDSYTQYF. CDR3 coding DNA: TGTGCCAGCGGGGACTCTTATACGCAGTATTTT. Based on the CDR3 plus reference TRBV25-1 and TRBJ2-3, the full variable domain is EADIYQTPRYLVIGTGKKITLECSQTMGHDKMYWYQQDPGMELHLIHYSYGVNSTEKGDLSSESTVSRIRTEHFPLTLESARPSHTSQYLCASGDSYTQYFGPGTRLTVL.